The following is a TCR beta chain sequence with its context. Antigen: not known. This specimen comes from a study of PD-1 blockade in mismatch repair-deficient tumors. Broader study findings: Tumor-resident clones, often undetectable pretreatment in blood, expanded then contracted after pembrolizumab.

This CDR3 has 14 amino acids. Germline-derived CDR1 and CDR2 are KGHSH and LQKENI. V was trimmed by 0 bases and J by 3 bases, leaving 9 bases between them. Produced via immunoSEQ multiplex PCR; TCRdb's table is partial and in-frame only. The sample lists approximately 40,000 clones, 70% to 80% seen once, with roughly 22% in the top ten. Source: peripheral blood, taken 4 weeks after starting pembrolizumab. J is TRBJ2-7 and V is TRBV18; D gene unclear. The origin of this receptor is an adult with mismatch repair-deficient cancer. CDR3 in DNA: TGTGCCAGCTCACCACCCGATCGCTACTACGAGCAGTACTTC. Protein product: CASSPPDRYYEQYF.